This entry features one T cell receptor beta chain sequence. These data come from a study of OX40 agonist ivuxolimab in advanced cancers. The CDR3 runs to 18 residues. V dropped 7 bases and J dropped 10; count of bases not matched to a gene: 22. Per germline, CDR1 MNHEY and CDR2 SMNVEV (reference sequence). Produced via immunoSEQ multiplex PCR; TCRdb's table is partial and in-frame only. Among more than 40,000 clones listed, 91% were seen once. Here the sequenced sample was CD4+ or CD8+ T cells sorted from blood, taken in a trial of the OX40 agonist ivuxolimab. The chain is built from TRBV27 and TRBJ1-5; 10 bases agree with TRBD1. The clonotype originates from an adult with an advanced solid tumor such as melanoma, head and neck, liver or kidney cancer. In nucleotides, the CDR3 is TGTGCCAGCATTGTCAACCGGGACAGGGGACACCAGGGTTATCCCCAGCATTTT. The encoded protein is CASIVNRDRGHQGYPQHF.